The TCR beta chain under discussion was sequenced for a study of early T cells in non-severe SARS-CoV-2 infection. Study-level findings and limits: Missing private and CD4 specificities, VDJdb matching favored anti-spike CD8 responses.

CDR1 and CDR2 (germline): SGHDN, FVKESK. V gave up 5 bases and J gave up 0 bases, with 14 bases separating them. The CDR3 covers 15 residues. As to this clonotype: What it binds is not known.

Each single cDNA molecule received a unique molecular identifier. TCRdb re-called the 5' RACE reads with MiXCR, one entry per CDR3 protein. The sample consists of around 33,000 distinct CDR3 sequences, approximately 4.2% of them appearing once. The sequenced sample consisted of whole blood. This chain connects TRBV14 to TRBJ2-7, with D unclear. The sequence was obtained from an adult who was a healthcare worker with PCR-confirmed SARS-CoV-2 infection or an uninfected control (not recorded which). CDR3 bases: TGTGCCAGCAGCTCAATGAGCAGTTTCTCCTACGAGCAGTACTTC. Translation: CASSSMSSFSYEQYF.